This entry features one T cell receptor (beta chain) sequence. Authors' methods: Amplification of reference gene primers was used by the study to estimate nucleated cell counts. Repertoires were generated with immunoSEQ multiplex PCR, while TCRdb's copy carries only in-frame clones and drops some. V, J and clone size reflect that table, while D and trimming were determined from the DNA. The sample has 350,000 to 400,000 clones; approximately 89% are singletons. The data were taken from a study of blood T cell repertoires in COVID-19. The wider study: The United States, Italy and Spain were the sources of the acute and convalescent COVID-19 samples. PBMCs, B-cell-depleted T cells, or T cells were the source of the cDNA or gDNA that made up the material.

In assigning cohorts, the study relied on participant-reported clinical history. Germline CDR1 reads LNHDA; CDR2 reads SQIVND (reference sequence). The CDR3 has 21 residues. The J segment lost 5 bases and the V segment lost 0 bases, leaving 16 bases of the junction unmatched. The clonotype originates from a woman aged 40 to 49 who had been exposed to COVID-19. The sample consisted of PBMCs or T cells enriched from blood (not recorded which). The chain has TRBV19 and TRBJ2-2; the match to TRBD1 covers 12 bases. CDR3 residues: CASSIDGPGGTGGAWTGELFF. The CDR3 DNA sequence: TGTGCCAGTAGTATAGATGGTCCGGGCGGGACAGGGGGCGCCTGGACCGGGGAGCTGTTTTTT.